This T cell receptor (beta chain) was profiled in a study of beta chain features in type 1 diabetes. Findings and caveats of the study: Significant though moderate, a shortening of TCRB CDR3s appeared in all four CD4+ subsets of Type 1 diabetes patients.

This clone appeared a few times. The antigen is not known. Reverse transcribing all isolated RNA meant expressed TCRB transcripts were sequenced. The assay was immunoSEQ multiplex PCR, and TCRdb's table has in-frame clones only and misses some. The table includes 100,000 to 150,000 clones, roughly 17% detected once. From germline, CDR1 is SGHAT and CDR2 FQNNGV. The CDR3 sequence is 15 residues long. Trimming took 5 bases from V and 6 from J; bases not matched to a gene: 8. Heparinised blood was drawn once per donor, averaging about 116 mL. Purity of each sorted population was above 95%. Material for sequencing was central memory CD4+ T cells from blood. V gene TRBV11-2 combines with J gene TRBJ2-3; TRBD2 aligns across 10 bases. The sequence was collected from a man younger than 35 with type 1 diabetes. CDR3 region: CASSLLAGAYDTQYF. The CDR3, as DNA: TGTGCCAGCAGCCTGCTAGCGGGAGCTTACGATACGCAGTATTTT.